The entry that follows covers one TCR beta chain sequence. The antigen remains unidentified. TCRdb reanalyzed the 5' RACE reads and collapses them to one entry per CDR3 protein, without DNA. This repertoire includes 120,000 to 150,000 distinct CDR3 sequences. The data were obtained in a study of T cells expressing NK-cell markers. Findings of the study overall: One observes that, in several donors, these clonotypes were also the leading ones within the CD3+CD56-NKG2C+ fraction. More than five donors showed dominant NKG2C+ clonotypes comprising roughly 1.0-7.0% of their CD8+ T cells.

This CDR3 has 12 residues. CDR1 is ENHRY and CDR2 is SYGVKD in the germline V gene. Material for sequencing was blood T cells: a sorted CD56 or NKG2C T cell subset, CD4+ or CD8+ T cells, or bulk PBMC T cells (not recorded which). The chain has TRBV10-3 and TRBJ2-7; with no DNA, the TCRdb D assignment of TRBD2 cannot be verified. The clonotype comes from a man aged 18 to 29 in good health. The CDR3: CAISESGGLEYF.